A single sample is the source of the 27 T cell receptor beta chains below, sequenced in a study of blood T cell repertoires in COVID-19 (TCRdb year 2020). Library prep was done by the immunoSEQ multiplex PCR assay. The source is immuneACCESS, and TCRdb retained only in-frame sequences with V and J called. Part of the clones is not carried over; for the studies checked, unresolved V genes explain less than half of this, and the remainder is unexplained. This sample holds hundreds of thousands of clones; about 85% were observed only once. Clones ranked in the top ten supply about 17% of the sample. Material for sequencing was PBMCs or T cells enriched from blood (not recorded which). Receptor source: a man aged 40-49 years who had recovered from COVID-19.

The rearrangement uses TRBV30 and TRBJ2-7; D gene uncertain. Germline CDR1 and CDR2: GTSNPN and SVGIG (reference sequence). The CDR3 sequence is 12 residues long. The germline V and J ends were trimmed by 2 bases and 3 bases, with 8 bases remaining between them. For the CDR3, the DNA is TGTGCCTGGAGTCCGGGTGACTACGAGCAGTACTTC. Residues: CAWSPGDYEQYF.

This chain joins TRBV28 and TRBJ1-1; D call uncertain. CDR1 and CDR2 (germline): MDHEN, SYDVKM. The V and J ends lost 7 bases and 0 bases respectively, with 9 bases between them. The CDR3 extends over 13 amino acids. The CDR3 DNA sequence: TGTGCCAGCACCCAGAGGGTGAACACTGAAGCTTTCTTT. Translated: CASTQRVNTEAFF.

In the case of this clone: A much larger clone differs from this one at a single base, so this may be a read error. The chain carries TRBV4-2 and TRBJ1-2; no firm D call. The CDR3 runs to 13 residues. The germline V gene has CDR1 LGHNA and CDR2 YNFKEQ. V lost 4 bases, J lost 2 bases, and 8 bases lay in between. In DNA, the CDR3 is TGTGCCAGCAGCCCTGACGGGAACTATGGCTACACCTTC. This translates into CASSPDGNYGYTF.

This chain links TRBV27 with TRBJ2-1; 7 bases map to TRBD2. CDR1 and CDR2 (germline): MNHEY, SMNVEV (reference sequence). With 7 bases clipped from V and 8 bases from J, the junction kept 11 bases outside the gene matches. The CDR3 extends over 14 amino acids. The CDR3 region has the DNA TGTGCCAGCAAACGGGCGGGAGAGGGACATGAGCAGTTCTTC. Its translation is CASKRAGEGHEQFF.

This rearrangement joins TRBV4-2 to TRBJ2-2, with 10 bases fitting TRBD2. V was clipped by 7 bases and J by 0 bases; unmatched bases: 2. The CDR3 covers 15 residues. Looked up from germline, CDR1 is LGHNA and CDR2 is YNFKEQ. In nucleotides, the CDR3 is TGTGCCAGCACAACTAGCGGGGCGAACACCGGGGAGCTGTTTTTT. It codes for CASTTSGANTGELFF.

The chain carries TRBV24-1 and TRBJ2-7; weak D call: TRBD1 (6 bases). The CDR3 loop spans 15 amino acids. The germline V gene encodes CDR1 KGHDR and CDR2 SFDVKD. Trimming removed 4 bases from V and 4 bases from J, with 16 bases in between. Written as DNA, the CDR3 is TGTGCCACCAGTGACCCCCGGGACATCCTATACGAGCAGTACTTC. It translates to CATSDPRDILYEQYF.

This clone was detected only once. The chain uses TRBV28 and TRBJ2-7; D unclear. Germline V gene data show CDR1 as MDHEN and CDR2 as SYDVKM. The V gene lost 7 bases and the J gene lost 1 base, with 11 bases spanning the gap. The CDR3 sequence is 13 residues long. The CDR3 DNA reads TGTGCCAGCACGGTCCAGGCTTCCTACGAGCAGTACTTC. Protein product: CASTVQASYEQYF.

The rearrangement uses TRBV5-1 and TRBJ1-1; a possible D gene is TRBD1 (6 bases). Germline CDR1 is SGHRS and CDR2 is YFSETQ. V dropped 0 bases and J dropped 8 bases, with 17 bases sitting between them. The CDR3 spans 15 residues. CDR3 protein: CASSLGSGGAREAFF. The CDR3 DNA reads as TGCGCCAGCAGCTTGGGGTCTGGGGGGGCGAGGGAAGCTTTCTTT.

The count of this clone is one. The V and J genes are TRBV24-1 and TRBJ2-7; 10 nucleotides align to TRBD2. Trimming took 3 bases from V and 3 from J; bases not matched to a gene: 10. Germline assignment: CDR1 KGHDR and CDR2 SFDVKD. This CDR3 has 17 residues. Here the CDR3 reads CATSDPSPTSGNYEQYF. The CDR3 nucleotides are TGTGCCACCAGTGATCCATCCCCTACTAGCGGGAACTACGAGCAGTACTTC.

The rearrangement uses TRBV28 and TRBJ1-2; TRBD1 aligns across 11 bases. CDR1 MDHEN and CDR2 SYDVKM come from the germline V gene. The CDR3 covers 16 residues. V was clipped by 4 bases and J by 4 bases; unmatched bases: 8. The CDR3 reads CASSSRRTGGGYGYTF. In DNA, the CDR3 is TGTGCCAGCAGTTCACGCCGGACAGGGGGCGGCTATGGCTACACCTTC.

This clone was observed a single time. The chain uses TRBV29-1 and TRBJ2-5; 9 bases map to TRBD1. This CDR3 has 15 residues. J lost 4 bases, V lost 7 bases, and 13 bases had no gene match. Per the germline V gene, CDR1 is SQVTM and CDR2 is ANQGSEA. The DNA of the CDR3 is TGCAGCGGTTTACACAGGGGGCGAGCCCCAGAGACCCAGTACTTC. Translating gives CSGLHRGRAPETQYF.

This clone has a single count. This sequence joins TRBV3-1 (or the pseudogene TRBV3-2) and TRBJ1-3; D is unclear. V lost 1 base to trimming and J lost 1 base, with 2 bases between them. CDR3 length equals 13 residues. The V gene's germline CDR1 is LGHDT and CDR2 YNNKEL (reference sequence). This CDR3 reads CASSQVSGNTIYF. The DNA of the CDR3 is TGTGCCAGCAGCCAAGTATCTGGAAACACCATATATTTT.

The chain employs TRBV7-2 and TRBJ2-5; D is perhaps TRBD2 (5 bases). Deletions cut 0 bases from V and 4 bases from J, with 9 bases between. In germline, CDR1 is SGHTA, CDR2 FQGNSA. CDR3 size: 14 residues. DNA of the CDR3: TGTGCCAGCAGCTTAGCTGGACTGGGAGAGACCCAGTACTTC. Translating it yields CASSLAGLGETQYF. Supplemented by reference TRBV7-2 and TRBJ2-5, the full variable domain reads GAGVSQSPSNKVTEKGKDVELRCDPISGHTALYWYRQSLGQGLEFLIYFQGNSAPDKSGLPSDRFSAERTGGSVSTLTIQRTQQEDSAVYLCASSLAGLGETQYFGPGTRLLVL.

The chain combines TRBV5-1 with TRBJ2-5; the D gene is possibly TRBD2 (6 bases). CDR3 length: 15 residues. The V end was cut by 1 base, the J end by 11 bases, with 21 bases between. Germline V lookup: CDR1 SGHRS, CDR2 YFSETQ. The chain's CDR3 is CASSLRGDGDWIQYF. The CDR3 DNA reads TGCGCCAGCAGCTTGAGGGGTGACGGGGACTGGATACAGTACTTC.

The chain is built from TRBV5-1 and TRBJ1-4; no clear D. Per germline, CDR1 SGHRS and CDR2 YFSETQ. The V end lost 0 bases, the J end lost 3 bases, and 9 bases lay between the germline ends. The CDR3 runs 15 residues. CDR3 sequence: CASSLVGEANEKLFF. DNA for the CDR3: TGCGCCAGCAGCTTGGTGGGAGAGGCTAATGAAAAACTGTTTTTT.

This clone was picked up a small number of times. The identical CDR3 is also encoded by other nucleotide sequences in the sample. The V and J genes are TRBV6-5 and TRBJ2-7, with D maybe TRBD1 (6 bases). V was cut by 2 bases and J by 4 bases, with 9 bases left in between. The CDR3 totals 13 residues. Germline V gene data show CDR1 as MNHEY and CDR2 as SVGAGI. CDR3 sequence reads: CASSYRQGYEQYF. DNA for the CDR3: TGTGCCAGCAGTTACAGGCAGGGGTACGAGCAGTACTTC.

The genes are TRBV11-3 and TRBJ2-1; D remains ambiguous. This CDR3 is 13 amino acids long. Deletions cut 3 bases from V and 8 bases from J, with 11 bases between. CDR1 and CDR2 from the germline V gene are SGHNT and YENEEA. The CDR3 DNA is TGTGCCAGCAGCTTTGGGCTTTGGGATGAGCAGTTCTTC. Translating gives CASSFGLWDEQFF.

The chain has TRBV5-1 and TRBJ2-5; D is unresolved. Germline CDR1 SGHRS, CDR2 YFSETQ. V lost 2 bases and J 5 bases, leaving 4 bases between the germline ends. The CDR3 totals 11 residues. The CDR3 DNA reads TGCGCCAGCAGCTTCGGGGAGACCCAGTACTTC. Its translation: CASSFGETQYF. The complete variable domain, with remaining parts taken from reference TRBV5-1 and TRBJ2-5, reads KAGVTQTPRYLIKTRGQQVTLSCSPISGHRSVSWYQQTPGQGLQFLFEYFSETQRNKGNFPGRFSGRQFSNSRSEMNVSTLELGDSALYLCASSFGETQYFGPGTRLLVL.

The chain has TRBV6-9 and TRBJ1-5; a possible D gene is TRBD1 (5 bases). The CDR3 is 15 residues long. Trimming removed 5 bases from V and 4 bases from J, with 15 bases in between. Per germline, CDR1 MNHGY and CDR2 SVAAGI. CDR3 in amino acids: CASSRPLQGNQPQHF. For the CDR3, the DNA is TGTGCCAGCAGTCGCCCACTTCAGGGAAATCAGCCCCAGCATTTT.

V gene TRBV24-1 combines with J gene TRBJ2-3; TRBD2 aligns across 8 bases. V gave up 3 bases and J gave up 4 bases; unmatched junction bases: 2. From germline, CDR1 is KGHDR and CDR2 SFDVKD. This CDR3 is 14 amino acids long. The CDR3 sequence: CATSDVGGADTQYF. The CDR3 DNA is TGTGCCACCAGTGATGTCGGGGGGGCAGATACGCAGTATTTT.

The chain's CDR3 is CASSEGLDYEQYF. The CDR3 DNA reads as TGTGCCAGCAGTGAAGGGCTAGACTACGAGCAGTACTTC. V and J are TRBV2 and TRBJ2-7; D gene uncertain. Germline V CDR1 and CDR2: SNHLY, FYNNEI. The V end was cut by 1 base, the J end by 3 bases, with 7 bases between. CDR3 length: 13 amino acids.

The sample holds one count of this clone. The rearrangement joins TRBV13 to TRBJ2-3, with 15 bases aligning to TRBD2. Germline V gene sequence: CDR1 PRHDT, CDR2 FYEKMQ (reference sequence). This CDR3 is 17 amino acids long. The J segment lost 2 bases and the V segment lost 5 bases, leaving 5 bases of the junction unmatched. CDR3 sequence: CASSGGTSGRITDTQYF. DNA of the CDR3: TGTGCCAGCAGCGGAGGGACTAGCGGGAGGATCACAGATACGCAGTATTTT.

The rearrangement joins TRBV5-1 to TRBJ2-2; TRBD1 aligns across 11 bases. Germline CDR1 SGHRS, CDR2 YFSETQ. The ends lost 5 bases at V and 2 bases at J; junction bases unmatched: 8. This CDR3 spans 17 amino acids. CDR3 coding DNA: TGCGCCAGCAGTTCCTTCGGACAGGGGGCTAACACCGGGGAGCTGTTTTTT. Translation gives CASSSFGQGANTGELFF.

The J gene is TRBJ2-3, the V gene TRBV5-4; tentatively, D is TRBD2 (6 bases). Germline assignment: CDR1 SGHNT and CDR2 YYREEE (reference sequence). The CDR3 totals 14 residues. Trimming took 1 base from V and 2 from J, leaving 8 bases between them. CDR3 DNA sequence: TGTGCCAGCAGCTTGCGGACTACCACAGATACGCAGTATTTT. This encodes CASSLRTTTDTQYF.

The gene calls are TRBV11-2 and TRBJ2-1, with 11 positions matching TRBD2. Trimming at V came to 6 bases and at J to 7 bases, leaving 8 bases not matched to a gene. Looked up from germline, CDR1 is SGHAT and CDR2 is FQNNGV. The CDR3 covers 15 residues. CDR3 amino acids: CASRSISGRGNEQFF. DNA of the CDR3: TGTGCCAGCAGATCTATTAGCGGGAGGGGGAATGAGCAGTTCTTC.

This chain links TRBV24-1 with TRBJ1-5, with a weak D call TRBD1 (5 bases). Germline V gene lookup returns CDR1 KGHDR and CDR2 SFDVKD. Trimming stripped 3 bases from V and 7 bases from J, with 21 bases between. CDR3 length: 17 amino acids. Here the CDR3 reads CATSDPTDRGIYQPQHF. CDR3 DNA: TGTGCCACCAGTGATCCGACAGATCGAGGAATATACCAGCCCCAGCATTTT.

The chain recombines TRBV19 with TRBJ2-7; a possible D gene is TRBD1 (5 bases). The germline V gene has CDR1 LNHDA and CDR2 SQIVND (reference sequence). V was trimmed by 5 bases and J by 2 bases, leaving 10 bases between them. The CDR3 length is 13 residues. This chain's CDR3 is CASSLDTPYEQYF. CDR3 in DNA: TGTGCCAGTAGTTTGGACACACCCTACGAGCAGTACTTC.